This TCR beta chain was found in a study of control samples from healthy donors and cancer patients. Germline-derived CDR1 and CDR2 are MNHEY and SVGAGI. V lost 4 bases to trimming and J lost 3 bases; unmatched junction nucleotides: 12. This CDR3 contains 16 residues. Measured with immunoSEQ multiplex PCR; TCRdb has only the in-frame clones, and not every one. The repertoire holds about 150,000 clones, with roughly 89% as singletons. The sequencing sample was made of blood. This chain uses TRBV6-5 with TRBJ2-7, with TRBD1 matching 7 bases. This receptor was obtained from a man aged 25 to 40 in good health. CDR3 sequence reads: CASSSHTGDEGYEQYF. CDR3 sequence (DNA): TGTGCCAGCAGTTCGCATACAGGGGACGAGGGCTACGAGCAGTACTTC.